A single sample gave rise to the 25 T cell receptor beta chains below, sequenced in a study of blood T cell repertoires in COVID-19. Data came from immunoSEQ multiplex PCR; TCRdb stores just in-frame clones and leaves some out. Of some 70,000 clones in the sample, around 86% are singletons; the top ten hold 16%. The source material was peripheral blood. Receptors were obtained from a man aged 40-49 years with COVID-19, enrolled during active disease.

The V and J genes are TRBV4-2 and TRBJ2-1, with D possibly being TRBD2 (6 bases). This CDR3 has 16 amino acids. V was clipped by 1 base and J by 8 bases, with 18 bases between them. CDR1 and CDR2 (germline): LGHNA, YNFKEQ. The CDR3 DNA is TGTGCCAGCAGCCAAGGGGGCGGGCTAACGGGGGATGAGCAGTTCTTC. This encodes CASSQGGGLTGDEQFF.

The chain joins TRBV4-2 to TRBJ1-2, with D perhaps matching TRBD1 (6 bases). The V gene lost 1 base and the J gene lost 7 bases, with 16 bases spanning the gap. Germline CDR1 reads LGHNA; CDR2 reads YNFKEQ. This CDR3 comprises 15 residues. The CDR3 nucleotides are TGTGCCAGCAGCCAAGCCATAGCAGGGGATCTTGGCTACACCTTC. This gives the protein CASSQAIAGDLGYTF.

CDR3 in amino acids: CARDTGYAFF. Written as DNA, the CDR3 is TGTGCCAGGGATACAGGGTATGCTTTCTTT. The J gene is TRBJ1-1, the V gene TRBV2; a possible D gene is TRBD1 (6 bases). In germline, CDR1 is SNHLY, CDR2 FYNNEI. The V gene lost 9 bases and the J gene lost 11 bases, with 13 bases spanning the gap. The CDR3 is made up of 10 amino acids.

The rearrangement joins TRBV5-4 to TRBJ2-2, with 7 bases matching TRBD1. The trim removed 4 bases at V and 5 bases at J, leaving 5 bases unmatched. The length of the CDR3 is 14 residues. CDR1 SGHNT and CDR2 YYREEE come from the germline V gene (reference sequence). Written as DNA, the CDR3 is TGTGCCAGCAGCACAACAGGGGTTACCGGGGAGCTGTTTTTT. Translated, it gives CASSTTGVTGELFF.

The V gene is TRBV7-8, the J gene TRBJ2-1; 11 positions agree with TRBD2. There are 17 residues in the CDR3. V was clipped by 0 bases and J by 4 bases; unmatched bases: 5. Germline V CDR1 and CDR2: SGHVS, FQNEAQ. The CDR3 bases are TGTGCCAGCAGCTTAGCGGGGACTAGCGGAGGATACAATGAGCAGTTCTTC. As protein: CASSLAGTSGGYNEQFF.

The CDR3 region is CASSQEWGYSGVGKTQYF. CDR3 coding DNA: TGTGCCAGCAGCCAAGAATGGGGCTATAGCGGGGTCGGGAAGACCCAGTACTTC. The chain couples TRBV3-1 (or the pseudogene TRBV3-2) to TRBJ2-5, with TRBD2 matching 8 bases. CDR3 length equals 18 residues. From germline, CDR1 is LGHDT and CDR2 YNNKEL (reference sequence). V lost 0 bases, J lost 6 bases, and 15 bases stayed unmatched.

The chain has TRBV10-3 and TRBJ1-1; 7 nucleotides match TRBD1. Germline CDR1 is ENHRY and CDR2 is SYGVKD. Trimming at V came to 4 bases and at J to 6 bases, leaving 2 bases not matched to a gene. The CDR3 covers 12 residues. As DNA, the CDR3 is TGTGCCATCAGTGTCGACAGGGCTGAAGCTTTCTTT. Translated: CAISVDRAEAFF.

The J gene is TRBJ2-2, the V gene TRBV7-2, with TRBD2 as a possible D gene (6 bases). Trimming cost V 3 bases and J 7 bases, with 12 bases left between them. CDR3 size: 14 residues. The germline V gene encodes CDR1 SGHTA and CDR2 FQGNSA. The CDR3 DNA reads as TGTGCCAGCAGCTTGAGGGGAGGCGGCGGGGAGCTGTTTTTT. Translating gives CASSLRGGGGELFF.

The V call is TRBV18, the J call TRBJ1-1; D is possibly TRBD1 (6 bases). The CDR3 runs 17 residues. Germline-derived CDR1 and CDR2 are KGHSH and LQKENI. The V gene lost 1 base and the J gene lost 3 bases, with 18 bases spanning the gap. The CDR3 reads CASSPRRGGGADTEAFF. The DNA for the CDR3 is TGTGCCAGCTCACCACGAAGGGGTGGGGGCGCGGACACTGAAGCTTTCTTT.

The chain uses TRBV28 and TRBJ2-7, with a weak D call TRBD1 (6 bases). The CDR3 length is 14 residues. Germline loops: CDR1 MDHEN, CDR2 SYDVKM. Trimming removed 7 bases from V and 0 bases from J, with 13 bases in between. The chain's CDR3 is CASTWTASSYEQYF. The CDR3 DNA follows: TGTGCCAGCACGTGGACAGCTTCCTCCTACGAGCAGTACTTC.

There are a few counts of this clone. The chain has TRBV19 and TRBJ1-5, with 10 bases fitting TRBD1. With V trimmed by 5 bases and J by 9 bases, 7 bases remained unmatched. The CDR3 is 14 residues long. Looked up from germline, CDR1 is LNHDA and CDR2 is SQIVND (reference sequence). The CDR3, as DNA: TGTGCCAGTAGTCTAAGGACAGGGGGTTCGCCCCAGCATTTT. This gives the protein CASSLRTGGSPQHF.

The V call is TRBV20-1, the J call TRBJ2-7; perhaps TRBD1 as D (5 bases). V shed 5 bases and J shed 7 bases, with 12 bases lying between them. The germline gives CDR1 DFQATT, CDR2 SNEGSKA (reference sequence). The CDR3 runs 11 residues. CDR3 amino acids: CSAQGAREQYF. The CDR3, as DNA: TGCAGTGCTCAAGGGGCGAGGGAGCAGTACTTC.

The V call is TRBV28, the J call TRBJ1-4; D perhaps matches TRBD1 (6 bases). The CDR3 spans 13 residues. V dropped 6 bases and J dropped 8 bases, with 13 bases sitting between them. Looked up from germline, CDR1 is MDHEN and CDR2 is SYDVKM. The CDR3 DNA reads TGTGCCAGCAGACCTGGACAGAACGAAAAACTGTTTTTT. Protein: CASRPGQNEKLFF.

The rearrangement joins TRBV4-2 to TRBJ2-7; 7 positions match TRBD2. Germline V CDR1 and CDR2: LGHNA, YNFKEQ. The CDR3 extends over 16 amino acids. Unmatched junction bases numbered 8, after V lost 0 bases and J lost 3 bases. The CDR3 spells CASSQDGSSGLYEQYF. The CDR3 DNA follows: TGTGCCAGCAGCCAAGATGGGTCTAGCGGCCTCTACGAGCAGTACTTC.

This chain uses TRBV28 with TRBJ1-5; D gene unclear. Trimming pared 2 bases from V and 5 bases from J, leaving 16 bases between. The CDR3 is 16 amino acids. CDR1 is MDHEN, CDR2 SYDVKM, per germline. For the CDR3, the DNA is TGTGCCAGCAGTTTACGGCCGGGGTCCCCTCATCAGCCCCAGCATTTT. Its protein is CASSLRPGSPHQPQHF.

The rearrangement links TRBV5-1 to TRBJ1-2; D is possibly TRBD1 (5 bases). V lost 0 bases and J lost 0, with 12 bases in between. This CDR3 contains 16 residues. Germline CDR1 SGHRS, CDR2 YFSETQ. CDR3 coding DNA: TGCGCCAGCAGCTTGGCCTATGGGGGGACTAACTATGGCTACACCTTC. It encodes CASSLAYGGTNYGYTF.

The V gene is TRBV12-2, the J gene TRBJ1-5. TRBV12-2 represents a pseudogene. The CDR3 has 12 amino acids. Here the CDR3 DNA reads TGTGCAAGTCCCTGGAGGGCTCAGCCCCAGCATTTT. Residues: CASPWRAQPQHF.

The chain links TRBV3-1 (or the pseudogene TRBV3-2) to TRBJ2-1, with D possibly being TRBD2 (6 bases). Trimming removed 1 base at V and 16 bases at J, with 14 bases between. This CDR3 region has 12 residues. Germline V lookup: CDR1 LGHDT, CDR2 YNNKEL (reference sequence). CDR3 amino acids: CASSQGEVGRFF. As DNA, the CDR3 is TGTGCCAGCAGCCAAGGGGAGGTCGGAAGATTCTTC.

The chain uses TRBV6-5 and TRBJ2-5; weak D call: TRBD1 (6 bases). The germline V gene has CDR1 MNHEY and CDR2 SVGAGI. The length of the CDR3 is 14 residues. With 7 bases removed from V and 1 base from J, the gap between germline ends came to 13 bases. The CDR3 reads CASIRWGPQETQYF. The CDR3 DNA is TGTGCCAGCATCCGTTGGGGGCCCCAAGAGACCCAGTACTTC.

The J gene is TRBJ2-2, the V gene TRBV5-1; D gene ambiguous. V was trimmed by 2 bases and J by 0 bases, leaving 11 bases between them. Germline V gene data show CDR1 as SGHRS and CDR2 as YFSETQ. CDR3 length equals 16 residues. The CDR3 spells CASSFVRQANTGELFF. CDR3 DNA sequence: TGCGCCAGCAGCTTTGTGCGGCAAGCGAACACCGGGGAGCTGTTTTTT.

The V call is TRBV7-3, the J call TRBJ2-2; 8 bases line up with TRBD1. Per germline, CDR1 SGHTA and CDR2 FQGTGA. After removal of 4 bases from V and 5 bases from J, the junction contained 18 bases not matched to a gene. The CDR3 is 19 amino acids. The CDR3 DNA reads as TGTGCCAGCAGCTCAAGACCGAGGACAGGGACAAGTGATACCGGGGAGCTGTTTTTT. This codes for CASSSRPRTGTSDTGELFF.

This chain connects TRBV5-5 to TRBJ1-1; tentative D call: TRBD1 (6 bases). The ends were cut back, 2 bases at V and 5 bases at J, with 13 bases in the middle. Germline loops: CDR1 SGHKS, CDR2 YYEKEE (reference sequence). The CDR3 runs to 14 residues. CDR3 loop: CASSLRGARTEAFF. Written as DNA, the CDR3 is TGTGCCAGCAGCTTACGGGGGGCGCGAACTGAAGCTTTCTTT.

This chain joins TRBV18 and TRBJ1-6; possible D gene TRBD1, 5 bases. Deletions cut 3 bases from V and 6 bases from J, with 15 bases between. Germline V gives CDR1 KGHSH, CDR2 LQKENI. The CDR3 contains 16 residues. The CDR3 loop is CASSPQGLAANSPLHF. The CDR3 region has the DNA TGTGCCAGCTCACCCCAGGGCCTAGCGGCTAATTCACCCCTCCACTTT.

A single count supports this clone. The chain recombines TRBV7-2 with TRBJ2-1; the D is unclear. The CDR3 contains 12 residues. Trimming left V 7 bases short and J 10 bases short, with 14 bases between. Germline values: CDR1 SGHTA, CDR2 FQGNSA. CDR3 region: CASTSEPGEQFF. The CDR3 nucleotides are TGTGCCAGCACCTCTGAACCCGGGGAGCAGTTCTTC. Full variable domain (missing parts from reference TRBV7-2 and TRBJ2-1): GAGVSQSPSNKVTEKGKDVELRCDPISGHTALYWYRQSLGQGLEFLIYFQGNSAPDKSGLPSDRFSAERTGGSVSTLTIQRTQQEDSAVYLCASTSEPGEQFFGPGTRLTVL.

The chain uses TRBV15 and TRBJ2-5, with D unclear. Looked up from germline, CDR1 is LNHNV and CDR2 is YYDKDF (reference sequence). V shed 3 bases and J shed 4 bases, with 9 bases lying between them. This CDR3 has 13 amino acids. The CDR3 bases are TGTGCCACCAGCAGTATATCGGGAGAGACCCAGTACTTC. The encoded protein is CATSSISGETQYF. Looking up the rest from reference TRBV15 and TRBJ2-5 gives the full variable domain: DAMVIQNPRYQVTQFGKPVTLSCSQTLNHNVMYWYQQKSSQAPKLLFHYYDKDFNNEADTPDNFQSRRPNTSFCFLDIRSPGLGDTAMYLCATSSISGETQYFGPGTRLLVL.